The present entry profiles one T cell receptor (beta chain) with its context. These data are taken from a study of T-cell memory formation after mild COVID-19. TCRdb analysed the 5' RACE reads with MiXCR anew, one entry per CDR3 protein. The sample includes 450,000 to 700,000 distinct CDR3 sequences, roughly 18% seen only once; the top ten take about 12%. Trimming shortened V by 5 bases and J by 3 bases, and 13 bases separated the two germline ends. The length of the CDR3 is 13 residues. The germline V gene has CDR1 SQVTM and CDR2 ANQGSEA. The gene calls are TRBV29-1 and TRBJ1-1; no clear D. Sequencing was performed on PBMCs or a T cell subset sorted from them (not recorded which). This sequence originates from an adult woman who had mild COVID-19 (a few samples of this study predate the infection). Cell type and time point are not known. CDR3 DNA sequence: TGCAGCGTTCGAGGTGGCTACGACACTGAAGCTTTCTTT. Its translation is CSVRGGYDTEAFF. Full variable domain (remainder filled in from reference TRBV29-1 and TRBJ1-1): SAVISQKPSRDICQRGTSLTIQCQVDSQVTMMFWYRQQPGQSLTLIATANQGSEATYESGFVIDKFPISRPNLTFSTLTVSNMSPEDSSIYLCSVRGGYDTEAFFGQGTRLTVV.